One and the same sample provided the 19 T cell receptor beta chains below, sequenced in a study of CD8 T cells in Susac syndrome. It was with random hexamers that roughly 0.45 to 1 ug RNA was reverse transcribed. TCRdb analysed the immunoSEQ multiplex PCR reads with MiXCR anew, one entry per CDR3 protein. The sample holds about 160,000 distinct CDR3 sequences, approximately 94% seen once. Sequencing used CD4+ T cells from PBMCs. The receptors stem from a human donor with Susac syndrome.

The chain employs TRBV18 and TRBJ1-2; 7 nucleotides align to TRBD1. The CDR3 length is 14 residues. V lost 3 bases, J lost 2 bases, and 3 bases stayed unmatched. Per germline, CDR1 KGHSH and CDR2 LQKENI. CDR3 residues: CASSPDRENYGYTF. The CDR3 DNA is TGTGCCAGCTCACCCGACAGGGAAAACTATGGCTACACCTTC.

This clonotype occurred once. V gene TRBV18 combines with J gene TRBJ2-5, with D unresolved. V dropped 3 bases and J dropped 1 base, with 9 bases sitting between them. The CDR3 runs 14 residues. The germline CDR1 and CDR2 sequences are KGHSH and LQKENI. The CDR3 DNA is TGTGCCAGCTCACCTACGGCGGCCCAAGAGACCCAGTACTTC. This encodes CASSPTAAQETQYF.

This chain joins TRBV29-1 and TRBJ2-2, with D tentatively TRBD1 (6 bases). Trimming pared 7 bases from V and 8 bases from J, leaving 17 bases between. Germline CDR1 reads SQVTM; CDR2 reads ANQGSEA. This CDR3 has 13 amino acids. The CDR3 DNA is TGCAGCGCCAACCAACAGGGTGGGGGGGAGCTGTTTTTT. Protein: CSANQQGGGELFF.

CDR3 loop: CASSQGASGRQYF. Here the CDR3 DNA reads TGTGCCAGCAGCCAAGGGGCCTCCGGTCGGCAGTACTTC. V and J are TRBV4-2 and TRBJ2-7; D remains ambiguous. The germline V gene encodes CDR1 LGHNA and CDR2 YNFKEQ. V lost 1 base, J lost 9 bases, and 13 bases lay in between. CDR3 size: 13 residues.

The chain recombines TRBV12-3 or TRBV12-4 with TRBJ2-3; D remains unclear. CDR3 length: 12 amino acids. Trimming removed 6 bases from V and 5 bases from J, with 9 bases in between. CDR3 DNA: TGTGCCAGCAGCCCCACGGGAGATACGCAGTATTTT. It codes for CASSPTGDTQYF.

The CDR3 region has the DNA TGTGCCAGCAGTGAAAATAGCGGGAACCAAGAGACCCAGTACTTC. It encodes CASSENSGNQETQYF. The chain carries TRBV2 and TRBJ2-5, with 8 bases that match TRBD2. Germline CDR1 reads SNHLY; CDR2 reads FYNNEI. This CDR3 is 15 amino acids long. V was clipped by 2 bases and J by 0 bases; unmatched bases: 2.

V gene TRBV20-1 combines with J gene TRBJ1-2; D is possibly TRBD1 (5 bases). Trimming took 6 bases from V and 2 from J, leaving 13 bases between them. The CDR3 has 13 residues. Germline V gene sequence: CDR1 DFQATT, CDR2 SNEGSKA (reference sequence). The CDR3 DNA reads as TGCAGTGCCCGGCGAGGGGCCAACTATGGCTACACCTTC. Its translation: CSARRGANYGYTF.

The J gene is TRBJ2-4, the V gene TRBV20-1, with 8 nucleotides matching TRBD1. Germline assignment: CDR1 DFQATT and CDR2 SNEGSKA (reference sequence). V was clipped by 7 bases and J by 6 bases; unmatched bases: 11. CDR3 length: 14 amino acids. Written as DNA, the CDR3 is TGCAGTGTGTCCGGACAGGGAGTTGTAAACATTCAGTACTTC. Its translation is CSVSGQGVVNIQYF.

The rearrangement links TRBV30 to TRBJ2-3, with TRBD1 matching 11 bases. Trimming cost V 4 bases and J 4 bases; bases outside gene matches: 10. There are 16 residues in the CDR3. The germline CDR1 and CDR2 sequences are GTSNPN and SVGIG (reference sequence). The CDR3 spells CAWTPGTGGAADTQYF. The CDR3 bases are TGTGCCTGGACTCCCGGGACAGGGGGTGCTGCAGATACGCAGTATTTT. Combining the CDR3 with reference TRBV30 and TRBJ2-3 gives the whole variable domain SQTIHQWPATLVQPVGSPLSLECTVEGTSNPNLYWYRQAAGRGLQLLFYSVGIGQISSEVPQNLSASRPQDRQFILSSKKLLLSDSGFYLCAWTPGTGGAADTQYFGPGTRLTVL.

The J gene is TRBJ2-1, the V gene TRBV29-1; D uncertain. The ends were cut back, 4 bases at V and 7 bases at J, with 8 bases in the middle. The length of the CDR3 is 11 residues. Germline CDR1 and CDR2: SQVTM and ANQGSEA. The CDR3 region is CSVAVGNEQFF. CDR3 coding DNA: TGCAGCGTTGCCGTGGGAAATGAGCAGTTCTTC.

This chain joins TRBV20-1 and TRBJ2-4; 14 positions match TRBD2. CDR3 size: 20 residues. Trimming cost V 6 bases and J 3 bases; bases outside gene matches: 19. Germline CDR1 and CDR2: DFQATT and SNEGSKA (reference sequence). CDR3 DNA sequence: TGCAGTGCCCCCTCCGAAACGACTAGCGGGGGGGCGGGGCACAAAAACATTCAGTACTTC. This encodes CSAPSETTSGGAGHKNIQYF.

This chain joins TRBV29-1 and TRBJ2-7; the D gene could be TRBD1 or TRBD2 (5 bases each). Trimming left V 6 bases short and J 7 bases short, with 19 bases between. This CDR3 contains 13 residues. CDR1 is SQVTM, CDR2 ANQGSEA, per germline. DNA of the CDR3: TGCAGCGTGGGGAGACAGCCACGGGAAGAGCAGTACTTC. This translates into CSVGRQPREEQYF.

The V and J genes are TRBV2 and TRBJ2-1, with D possibly matching TRBD2 (5 bases). This CDR3 region has 15 residues. The germline CDR1 and CDR2 sequences are SNHLY and FYNNEI. The V gene lost 1 base and the J gene lost 3 bases, with 10 bases spanning the gap. CDR3 nucleotide sequence: TGTGCCAGCAGTGAAGGGTGGGGAGTCTACAATGAGCAGTTCTTC. Its translation is CASSEGWGVYNEQFF.

This chain uses TRBV2 with TRBJ2-2; no clear D gene. The CDR3 is 16 amino acids. Trimming left V 3 bases short and J 5 bases short, with 16 bases between. CDR1 is SNHLY, CDR2 FYNNEI, per germline. DNA of the CDR3: TGTGCCAGCAGTGAGTTGTCCGGCGTTGGGACCGGGGAGCTGTTTTTT. It translates to CASSELSGVGTGELFF.

CDR3 loop: CAWSPGRDTQYF. The CDR3 bases are TGTGCCTGGAGTCCGGGACGAGATACGCAGTATTTT. V usage is TRBV30 and J usage is TRBJ2-3, with D perhaps being TRBD1 or TRBD2 (5 bases each). The CDR3 contains 12 residues. CDR1 and CDR2 (germline): GTSNPN, SVGIG (reference sequence). V dropped 2 bases and J dropped 5 bases, with 8 bases sitting between them.

V and J are TRBV7-9 and TRBJ2-7; the D gene is possibly TRBD1 (6 bases). CDR1 and CDR2 from the germline V gene are SEHNR and FQNEAQ (reference sequence). Trimming removed 9 bases from V and 4 bases from J, with 16 bases in between. The CDR3 spans 13 residues. The CDR3 sequence: CASQQGMGYEQYF. The CDR3 bases are TGTGCCAGTCAACAGGGAATGGGGTACGAGCAGTACTTC.

The chain employs TRBV6-2 or TRBV6-3 and TRBJ1-5; D not resolved. From germline, CDR1 is MNHEY and CDR2 SVGEGT. Deletions cut 2 bases from V and 3 bases from J, with 8 bases between. The CDR3 consists of 14 residues. Here the CDR3 reads CASSYGGNNQPQHF. CDR3 sequence (DNA): TGTGCCAGCAGTTACGGTGGGAACAATCAGCCCCAGCATTTT.

The chain employs TRBV19 and TRBJ2-2, with 9 bases aligning to TRBD1. Germline V lookup: CDR1 LNHDA, CDR2 SQIVND (reference sequence). The trim removed 5 bases at V and 3 bases at J, leaving 4 bases unmatched. This CDR3 region has 15 residues. Here the CDR3 DNA reads TGTGCCAGTAGTGAAGGGACAGGGCACACCGGGGAGCTGTTTTTT. It specifies CASSEGTGHTGELFF. The complete variable domain, with remaining parts taken from reference TRBV19 and TRBJ2-2, reads DGGITQSPKYLFRKEGQNVTLSCEQNLNHDAMYWYRQDPGQGLRLIYYSQIVNDFQKGDIAEGYSVSREKKESFPLTVTSAQKNPTAFYLCASSEGTGHTGELFFGEGSRLTVL.

This chain connects TRBV6-6 to TRBJ1-2; a possible D gene is TRBD1 (5 bases). This CDR3 spans 14 amino acids. V was pared by 5 bases and J by 8 bases, with 18 bases between. Per the germline V gene, CDR1 is MNHNY and CDR2 is SVGAGI (reference sequence). The CDR3 reads CASSPYVEGTGYTF. In DNA form, the CDR3 reads TGTGCCAGCAGTCCCTATGTTGAGGGGACGGGCTACACCTTC.